The clone carrying this T cell receptor beta chain was observed many times. Its matching antigen is unknown. The data originate from a study of T-cell memory formation after mild COVID-19. Study-level information: Each donor largely had its own TCR clusters. General study findings and limits: A balance of CD4 and CD8 characterized clones contracting day 15 to 85, whereas later expanders leaned CD4+.

Trimming took 5 bases from V and 4 from J; bases not matched to a gene: 11. Germline assignment: CDR1 SGHRS and CDR2 YFSETQ. This CDR3 has 15 residues. TCRdb ran MiXCR on the 5' RACE reads and lists one entry per CDR3 protein. The sample lists over 120,000 distinct CDR3 sequences, 5.5% to 7% occurring once. Sample: PBMCs or a T cell subset sorted from them (not recorded which). The chain joins TRBV5-1 to TRBJ1-1, with 7 nucleotides matching TRBD1. The receptor was derived from an adult woman who had mild COVID-19 (a few samples of this study predate the infection). Cell type and time point are not known. Here the CDR3 DNA reads TGCGCCAGCAGTTCACACAGGGGCGCTAGCACTGAAGCTTTCTTT. It translates to CASSSHRGASTEAFF.